This T cell receptor (beta chain) originates from a study of neoadjuvant nivolumab and ipilimumab in lung cancer. Study results and limitations: Only a small number of samples underwent TCR sequencing. Only two of four nivolumab-treated tumors gained richness and clonality by surgery. Compared with tumor-adjacent uninvolved lung, resected tumors showed greater richness and clonality. Pathologic regression was not significantly tied to TCR clonality.

Germline lookup yields CDR1 LGHNA and CDR2 YNFKEQ. V lost 1 base and J lost 1; bases outside the gene matches: 4. The CDR3 contains 16 residues. Assay: immunoSEQ multiplex PCR; the TCRdb copy retains only in-frame clones and omits some. Among under 9,500 clones listed, roughly 85% were seen once. As for this clone: Its antigen is undetermined.

The rearrangement uses TRBV4-2 and TRBJ1-5; 7 bases agree with TRBD1. The sequencing here drew on tumor tissue, taken after neoadjuvant nivolumab, alone or with ipilimumab, at or shortly before surgery. This clonotype was sampled from an adult with non-small cell lung cancer. CDR3 protein: CASSQGTGRSNQPQHF. DNA for the CDR3: TGTGCCAGCAGCCAAGGGACAGGTCGGAGCAATCAGCCCCAGCATTTT.